This T cell receptor (beta chain) was observed in a study of technical replicates of blood from four donors. The table came from immunoSEQ multiplex PCR; TCRdb's copy has only in-frame clones and leaves some out. The profile shows fewer than 20,000 clones, about nine tenths of them singletons. The CDR3 runs to 15 residues. V trimming: 7 bases; J trimming: 4 bases; junction bases outside the gene matches: 10. CDR1 SGHTA and CDR2 FQGTGA come from the germline V gene. The clonotype comes from a human donor in good health. The V call is TRBV7-3, the J call TRBJ2-5, with TRBD2 matching 9 bases. Sequencing used PBMCs. The DNA for the CDR3 is TGTGCCAGCACCGAAGTGGCGGGAGGGGTAGAGACCCAGTACTTC. Amino acid sequence: CASTEVAGGVETQYF.